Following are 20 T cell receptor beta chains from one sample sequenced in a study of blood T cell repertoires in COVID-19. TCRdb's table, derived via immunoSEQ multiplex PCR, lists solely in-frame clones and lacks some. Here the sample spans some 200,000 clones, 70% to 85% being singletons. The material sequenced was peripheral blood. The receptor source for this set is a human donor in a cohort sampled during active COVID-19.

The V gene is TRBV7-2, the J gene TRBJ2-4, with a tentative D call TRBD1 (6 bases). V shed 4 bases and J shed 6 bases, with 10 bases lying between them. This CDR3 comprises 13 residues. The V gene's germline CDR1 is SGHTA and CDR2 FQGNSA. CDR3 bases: TGTGCCAGCAGCTCAACAGGGCTAAACATTCAGTACTTC. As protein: CASSSTGLNIQYF.

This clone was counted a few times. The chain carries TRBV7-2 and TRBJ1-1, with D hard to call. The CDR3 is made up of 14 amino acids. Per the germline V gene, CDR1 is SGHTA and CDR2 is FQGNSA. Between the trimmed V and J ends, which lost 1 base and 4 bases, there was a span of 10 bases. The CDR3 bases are TGTGCCAGCAGCTTAGTCCCCCCGTCCACTGAAGCTTTCTTT. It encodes CASSLVPPSTEAFF.

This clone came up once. The CDR3 bases are TGTGCCAGCAGCCGTACCTACGAGCAGTACTTC. Amino acids: CASSRTYEQYF. The rearrangement joins TRBV7-2 to TRBJ2-7; D gene uncertain. CDR3 length equals 11 residues. From germline, CDR1 is SGHTA and CDR2 FQGNSA. The ends were cut back, 5 bases at V and 2 bases at J, with 4 bases in the middle.

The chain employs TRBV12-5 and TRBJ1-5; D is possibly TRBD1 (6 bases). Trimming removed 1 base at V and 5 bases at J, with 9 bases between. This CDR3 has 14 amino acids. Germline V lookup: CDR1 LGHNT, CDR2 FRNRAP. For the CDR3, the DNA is TGTGCTAGTGGTTTGGGGACAGCTTATCAGCCCCAGCATTTT. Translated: CASGLGTAYQPQHF.

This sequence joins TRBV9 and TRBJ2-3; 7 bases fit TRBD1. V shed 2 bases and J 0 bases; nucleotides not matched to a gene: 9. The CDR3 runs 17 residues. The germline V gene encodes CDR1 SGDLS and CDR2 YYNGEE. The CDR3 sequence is CASSVFVRDRSTDTQYF. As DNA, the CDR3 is TGTGCCAGCAGCGTCTTTGTCCGGGACAGAAGCACAGATACGCAGTATTTT.

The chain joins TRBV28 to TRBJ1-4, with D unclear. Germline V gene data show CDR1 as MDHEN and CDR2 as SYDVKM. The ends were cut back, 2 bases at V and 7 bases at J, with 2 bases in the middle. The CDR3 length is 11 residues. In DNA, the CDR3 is TGTGCCAGCAGTTTACGTGAAAAACTGTTTTTT. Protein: CASSLREKLFF.

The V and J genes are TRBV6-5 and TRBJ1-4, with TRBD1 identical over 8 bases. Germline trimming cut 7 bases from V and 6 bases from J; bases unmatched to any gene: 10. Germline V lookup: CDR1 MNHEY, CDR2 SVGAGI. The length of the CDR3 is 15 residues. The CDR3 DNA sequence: TGTGCCAGCACCAACTCAGGGGGCTTTTATGAAAAACTGTTTTTT. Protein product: CASTNSGGFYEKLFF.

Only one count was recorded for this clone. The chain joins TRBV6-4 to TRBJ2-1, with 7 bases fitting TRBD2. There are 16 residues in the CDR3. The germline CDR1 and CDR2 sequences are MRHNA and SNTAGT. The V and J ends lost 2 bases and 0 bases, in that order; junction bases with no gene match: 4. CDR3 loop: CASSDGGRASYNEQFF. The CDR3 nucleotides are TGTGCCAGCAGTGACGGTGGGAGGGCCTCCTACAATGAGCAGTTCTTC.

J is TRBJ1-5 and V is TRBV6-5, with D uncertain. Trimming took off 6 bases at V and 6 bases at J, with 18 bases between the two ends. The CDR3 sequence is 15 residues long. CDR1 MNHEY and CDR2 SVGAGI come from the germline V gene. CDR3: CASRETGPNSQPQHF. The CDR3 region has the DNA TGTGCCAGCAGGGAGACGGGTCCTAATTCTCAGCCCCAGCATTTT.

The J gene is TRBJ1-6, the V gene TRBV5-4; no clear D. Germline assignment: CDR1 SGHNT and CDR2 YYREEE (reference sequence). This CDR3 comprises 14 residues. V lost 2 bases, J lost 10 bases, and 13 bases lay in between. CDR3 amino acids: CASSFERPGSPLHF. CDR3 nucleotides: TGTGCCAGCAGCTTTGAGAGACCGGGGTCACCCCTCCACTTT. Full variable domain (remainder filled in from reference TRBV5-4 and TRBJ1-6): ETGVTQSPTHLIKTRGQQVTLRCSSQSGHNTVSWYQQALGQGPQFIFQYYREEENGRGNFPPRFSGLQFPNYSSELNVNALELDDSALYLCASSFERPGSPLHFGNGTRLTVT.

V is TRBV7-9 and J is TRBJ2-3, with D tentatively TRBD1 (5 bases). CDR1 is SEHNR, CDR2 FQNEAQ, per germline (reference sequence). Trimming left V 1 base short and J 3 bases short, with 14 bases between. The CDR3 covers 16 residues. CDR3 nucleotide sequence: TGTGCCAGCAGCTTAGAAGCCCGCAGGGTAACAGATACGCAGTATTTT. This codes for CASSLEARRVTDTQYF.

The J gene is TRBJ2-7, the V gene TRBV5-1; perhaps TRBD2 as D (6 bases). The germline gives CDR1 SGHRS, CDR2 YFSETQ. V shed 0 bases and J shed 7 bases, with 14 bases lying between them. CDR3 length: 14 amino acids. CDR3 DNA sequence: TGCGCCAGCAGCTTGGTCCGTACTGGGGGGGAGCAGTACTTC. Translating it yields CASSLVRTGGEQYF.

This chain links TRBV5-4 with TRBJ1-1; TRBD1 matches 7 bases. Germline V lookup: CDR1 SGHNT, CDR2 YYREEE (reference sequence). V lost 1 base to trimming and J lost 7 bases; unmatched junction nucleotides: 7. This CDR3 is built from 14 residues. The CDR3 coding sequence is TGTGCCAGCAGCTTGCGGATACAGGGGAGTGAAGCTTTCTTT. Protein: CASSLRIQGSEAFF.

The CDR3 is CASSQPRDRQETQYF. The CDR3 coding sequence is TGCGCCAGCAGCCAACCCCGGGACAGACAAGAGACCCAGTACTTC. This chain links TRBV4-1 with TRBJ2-5; 7 positions agree with TRBD1. The germline gives CDR1 MGHRA, CDR2 YSYEKL. The V gene end was trimmed by 2 bases and the J gene end by 2 bases; junction bases not matched to a gene: 5. The CDR3 spans 15 residues.

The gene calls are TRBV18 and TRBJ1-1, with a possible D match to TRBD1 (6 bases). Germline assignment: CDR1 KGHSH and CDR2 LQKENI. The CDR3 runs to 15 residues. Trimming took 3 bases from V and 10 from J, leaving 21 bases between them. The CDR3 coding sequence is TGTGCCAGCTCACCCTTAGGGCCGCAGGGGATGGGAGCTTTCTTT. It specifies CASSPLGPQGMGAFF.

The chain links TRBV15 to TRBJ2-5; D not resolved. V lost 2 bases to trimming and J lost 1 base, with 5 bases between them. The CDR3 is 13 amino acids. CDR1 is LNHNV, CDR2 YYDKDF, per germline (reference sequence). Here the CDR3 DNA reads TGTGCCACCAGCAGATATGTCCAAGAGACCCAGTACTTC. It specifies CATSRYVQETQYF.

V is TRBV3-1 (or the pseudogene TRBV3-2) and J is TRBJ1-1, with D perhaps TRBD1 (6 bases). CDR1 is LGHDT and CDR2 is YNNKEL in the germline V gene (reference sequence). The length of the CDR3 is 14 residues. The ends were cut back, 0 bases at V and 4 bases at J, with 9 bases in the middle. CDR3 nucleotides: TGTGCCAGCAGCCAAGATGCGGGGGCCACTGAAGCTTTCTTT. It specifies CASSQDAGATEAFF.

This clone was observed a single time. CDR3 coding DNA: TGTGCCACAAGGCGGCGGGAGCTTATCGGGGAGCTGTTTTTT. Protein sequence: CATRRRELIGELFF. The chain has TRBV28 and TRBJ2-2; 7 bases map to TRBD2. The V gene's germline CDR1 is MDHEN and CDR2 SYDVKM. J lost 7 bases, V lost 10 bases, and 12 bases had no gene match. CDR3 length: 14 residues.

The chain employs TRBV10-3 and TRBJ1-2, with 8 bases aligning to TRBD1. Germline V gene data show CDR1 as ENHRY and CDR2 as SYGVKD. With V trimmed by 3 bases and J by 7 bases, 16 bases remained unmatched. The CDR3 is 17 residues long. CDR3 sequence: CAISEFGIGQGLGGYTF. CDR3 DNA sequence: TGTGCCATCAGTGAATTTGGTATTGGACAGGGATTAGGTGGCTACACCTTC.

CDR3 in amino acids: CASSYSIQGGHEQYF. The CDR3 DNA reads as TGTGCCAGCAGTTACTCGATTCAAGGGGGCCACGAGCAGTACTTC. V usage is TRBV6-6 and J usage is TRBJ2-7; 7 positions agree with TRBD1. The V gene end was trimmed by 0 bases and the J gene end by 5 bases; junction bases not matched to a gene: 7. This CDR3 is 15 amino acids long. CDR1 and CDR2 (germline): MNHNY, SVGAGI (reference sequence).